This T cell receptor beta chain originates from a study of identical twins. General study findings and limits: Sequences that were out-of-frame, alpha and twin-shared displayed an excess of low generation probability. Modelling underestimated the level of out-of-frame TCR alpha sharing observed in monozygotic twins. A cross-sectional statistical analysis, not follow-up of the same donors, supported the conclusions.

The sample holds many counts of this clonotype. The antigen is unknown. Each cDNA held unique molecular identifiers, and template switching gave it a universal primer site. MiXCR was run by TCRdb on the 5' RACE reads, yielding one entry per CDR3 protein. Of just under 550,000 distinct CDR3 sequences listed, approximately 16% are singletons. V shed 5 bases and J 1 base; nucleotides not matched to a gene: 10. CDR3 length: 17 residues. Germline V gene data show CDR1 as ENHRY and CDR2 as SYGVKD. The sample also formed part of further work on yellow fever vaccine responses in identical twins.

The receptor's source is a young woman in good health. Specimen: CD4+ T cells sorted from blood. This chain uses TRBV10-3 with TRBJ2-2; 7 bases are a match to TRBD2. The CDR3 loop reads CAISSPGGRENTGELFF. CDR3 coding DNA: TGTGCCATCAGTTCTCCGGGCGGGAGAGAGAACACCGGGGAGCTGTTTTTT.